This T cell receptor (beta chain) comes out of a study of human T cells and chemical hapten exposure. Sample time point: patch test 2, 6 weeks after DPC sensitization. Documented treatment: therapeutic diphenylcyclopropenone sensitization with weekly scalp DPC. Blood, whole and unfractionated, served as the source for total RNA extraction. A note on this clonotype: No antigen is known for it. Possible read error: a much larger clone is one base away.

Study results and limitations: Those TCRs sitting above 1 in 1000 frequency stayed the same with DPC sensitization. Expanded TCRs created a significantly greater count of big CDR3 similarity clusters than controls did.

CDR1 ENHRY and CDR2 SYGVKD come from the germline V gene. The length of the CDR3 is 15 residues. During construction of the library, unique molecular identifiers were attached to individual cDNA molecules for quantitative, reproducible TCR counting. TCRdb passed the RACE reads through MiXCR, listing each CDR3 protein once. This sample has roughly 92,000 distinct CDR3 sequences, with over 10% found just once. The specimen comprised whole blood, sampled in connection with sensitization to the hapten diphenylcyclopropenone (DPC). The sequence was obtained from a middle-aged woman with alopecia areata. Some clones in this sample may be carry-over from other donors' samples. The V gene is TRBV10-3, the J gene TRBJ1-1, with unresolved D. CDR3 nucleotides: TGTGCCATCAGTGATGTCGGTGTCGTGAACATTGAAGCTTTCTTT. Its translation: CAISDVGVVNIEAFF.